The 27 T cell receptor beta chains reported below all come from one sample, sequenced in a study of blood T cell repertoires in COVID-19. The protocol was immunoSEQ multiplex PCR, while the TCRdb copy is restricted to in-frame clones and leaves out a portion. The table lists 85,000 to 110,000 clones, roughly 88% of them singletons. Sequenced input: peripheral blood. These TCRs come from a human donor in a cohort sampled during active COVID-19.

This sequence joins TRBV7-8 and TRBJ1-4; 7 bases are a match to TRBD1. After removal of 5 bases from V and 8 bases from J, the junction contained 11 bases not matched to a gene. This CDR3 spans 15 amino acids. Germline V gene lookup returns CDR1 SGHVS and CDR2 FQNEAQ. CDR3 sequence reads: CASSPRDSKPEKLFF. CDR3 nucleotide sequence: TGTGCCAGCAGCCCTCGGGACAGTAAGCCCGAAAAACTGTTTTTT.

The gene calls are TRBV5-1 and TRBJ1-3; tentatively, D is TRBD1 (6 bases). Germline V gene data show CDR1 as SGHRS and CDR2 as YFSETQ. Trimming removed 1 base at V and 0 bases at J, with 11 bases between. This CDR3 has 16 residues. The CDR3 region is CASSLRTDFSGNTIYF. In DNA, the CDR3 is TGCGCCAGCAGCTTGAGGACAGACTTCTCTGGAAACACCATATATTTT.

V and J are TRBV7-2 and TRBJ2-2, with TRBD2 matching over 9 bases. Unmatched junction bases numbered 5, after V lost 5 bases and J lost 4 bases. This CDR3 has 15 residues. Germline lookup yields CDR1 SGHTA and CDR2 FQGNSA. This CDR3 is CASSPAGGFTGELFF. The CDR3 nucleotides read TGTGCCAGCAGCCCAGCGGGGGGCTTCACCGGGGAGCTGTTTTTT.

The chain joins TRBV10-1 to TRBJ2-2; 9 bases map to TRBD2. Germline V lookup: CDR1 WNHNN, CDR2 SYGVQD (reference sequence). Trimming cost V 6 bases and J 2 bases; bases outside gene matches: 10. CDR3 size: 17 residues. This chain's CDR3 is CASSGAGLAGNTGELFF. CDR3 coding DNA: TGCGCCAGCAGCGGAGCAGGGCTAGCGGGAAACACCGGGGAGCTGTTTTTT.

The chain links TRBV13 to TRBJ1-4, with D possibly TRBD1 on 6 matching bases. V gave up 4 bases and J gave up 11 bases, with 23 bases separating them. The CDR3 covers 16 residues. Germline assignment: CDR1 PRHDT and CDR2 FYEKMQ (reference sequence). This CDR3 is CASSSLSGGGPGKLFF. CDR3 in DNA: TGTGCCAGCAGCTCCCTCAGCGGGGGGGGCCCTGGGAAACTGTTTTTT.

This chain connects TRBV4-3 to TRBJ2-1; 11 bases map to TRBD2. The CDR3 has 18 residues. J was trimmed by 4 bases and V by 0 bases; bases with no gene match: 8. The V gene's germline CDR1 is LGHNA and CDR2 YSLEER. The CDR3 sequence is CASSQEITTSGSYNEQFF. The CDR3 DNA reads TGCGCCAGCAGCCAAGAAATCACTACTAGCGGGAGTTACAATGAGCAGTTCTTC.

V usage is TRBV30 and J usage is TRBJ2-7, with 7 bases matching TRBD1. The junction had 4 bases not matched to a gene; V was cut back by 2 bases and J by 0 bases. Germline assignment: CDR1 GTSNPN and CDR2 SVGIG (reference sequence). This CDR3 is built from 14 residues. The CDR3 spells CAWSTGDPSYEQYF. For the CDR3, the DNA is TGTGCCTGGAGTACAGGGGACCCCTCCTACGAGCAGTACTTC.

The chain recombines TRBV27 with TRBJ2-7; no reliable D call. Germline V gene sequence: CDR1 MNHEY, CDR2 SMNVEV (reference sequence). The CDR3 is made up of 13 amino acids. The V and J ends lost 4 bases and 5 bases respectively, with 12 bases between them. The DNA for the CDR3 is TGTGCCAGCAGTTCCATAGTAAACCACGAGCAGTACTTC. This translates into CASSSIVNHEQYF.

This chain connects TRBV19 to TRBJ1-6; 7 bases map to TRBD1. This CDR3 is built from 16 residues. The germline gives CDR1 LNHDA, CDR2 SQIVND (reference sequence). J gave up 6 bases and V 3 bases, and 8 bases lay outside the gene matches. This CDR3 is CASSIRAGTANSPLHF. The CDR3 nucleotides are TGTGCCAGTAGTATCCGAGCCGGGACAGCTAATTCACCCCTCCACTTT.

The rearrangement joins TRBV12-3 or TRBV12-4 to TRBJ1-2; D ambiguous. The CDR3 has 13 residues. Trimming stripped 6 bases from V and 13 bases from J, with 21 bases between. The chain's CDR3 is CASSGYDKRSSTF. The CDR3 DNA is TGTGCCAGCAGCGGGTACGATAAACGAAGCTCCACCTTC.

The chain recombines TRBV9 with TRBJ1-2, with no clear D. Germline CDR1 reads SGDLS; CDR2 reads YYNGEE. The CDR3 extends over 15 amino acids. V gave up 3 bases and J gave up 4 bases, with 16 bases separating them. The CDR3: CASSATPPDFYGYTF. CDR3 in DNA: TGTGCCAGCAGCGCCACGCCTCCCGACTTCTATGGCTACACCTTC.

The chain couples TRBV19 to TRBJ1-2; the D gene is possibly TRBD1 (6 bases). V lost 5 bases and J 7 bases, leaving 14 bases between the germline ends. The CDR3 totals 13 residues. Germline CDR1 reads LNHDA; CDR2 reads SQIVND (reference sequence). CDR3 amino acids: CASSDRQRAGYTF. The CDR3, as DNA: TGTGCCAGTAGTGACAGGCAGAGGGCTGGCTACACCTTC.

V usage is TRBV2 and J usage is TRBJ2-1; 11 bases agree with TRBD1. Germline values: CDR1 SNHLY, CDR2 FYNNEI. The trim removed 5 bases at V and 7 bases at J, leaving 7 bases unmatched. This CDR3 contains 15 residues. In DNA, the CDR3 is TGTGCCAGCAGTTACCGGGACAGGGGGTTTAATGAGCAGTTCTTC. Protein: CASSYRDRGFNEQFF.

CDR3 in DNA: TGTGCCAGCAGTTTTGGGCTTGAGCAGTTCTTC. Amino acid sequence: CASSFGLEQFF. This chain links TRBV12-3 or TRBV12-4 with TRBJ2-1, with D uncertain. V was cut by 3 bases and J by 9 bases, with 6 bases left in between. The CDR3 runs to 11 residues.

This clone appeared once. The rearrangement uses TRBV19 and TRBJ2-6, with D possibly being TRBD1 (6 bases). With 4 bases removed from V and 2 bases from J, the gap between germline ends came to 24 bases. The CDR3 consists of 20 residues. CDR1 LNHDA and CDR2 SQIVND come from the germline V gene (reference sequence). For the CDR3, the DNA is TGTGCCAGTAGTAGAGAGTTTAAACGAGGCAGGGGAACTGGGGCCAACGTCCTGACTTTC. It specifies CASSREFKRGRGTGANVLTF.

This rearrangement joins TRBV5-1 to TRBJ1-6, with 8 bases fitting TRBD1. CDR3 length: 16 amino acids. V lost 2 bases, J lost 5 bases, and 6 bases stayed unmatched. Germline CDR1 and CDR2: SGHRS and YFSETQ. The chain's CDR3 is CASSLRGQGDNSPLHF. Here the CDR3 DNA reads TGCGCCAGCAGCTTAAGAGGACAGGGAGATAATTCACCCCTCCACTTT.

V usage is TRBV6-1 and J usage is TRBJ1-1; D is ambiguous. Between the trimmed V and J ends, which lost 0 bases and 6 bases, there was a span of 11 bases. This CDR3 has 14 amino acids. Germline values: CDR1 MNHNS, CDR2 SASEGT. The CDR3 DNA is TGTGCCAGCAGTGAAGCTCGTAGTATGGCTGAAGCTTTCTTT. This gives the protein CASSEARSMAEAFF.

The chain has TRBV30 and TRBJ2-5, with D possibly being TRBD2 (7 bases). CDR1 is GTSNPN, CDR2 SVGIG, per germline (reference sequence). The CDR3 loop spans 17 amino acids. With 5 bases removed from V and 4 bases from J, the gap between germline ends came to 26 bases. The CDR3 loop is CAWRTFSGGGAGETQYF. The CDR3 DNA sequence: TGTGCCTGGCGGACATTTAGCGGTGGGGGGGCAGGAGAGACCCAGTACTTC.

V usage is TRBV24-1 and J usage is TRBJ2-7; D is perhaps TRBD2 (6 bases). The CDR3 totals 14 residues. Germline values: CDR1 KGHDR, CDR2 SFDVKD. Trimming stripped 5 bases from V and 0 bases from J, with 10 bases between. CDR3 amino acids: CATSARESSYEQYF. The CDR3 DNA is TGTGCCACCAGTGCCCGGGAGAGCTCCTACGAGCAGTACTTC.

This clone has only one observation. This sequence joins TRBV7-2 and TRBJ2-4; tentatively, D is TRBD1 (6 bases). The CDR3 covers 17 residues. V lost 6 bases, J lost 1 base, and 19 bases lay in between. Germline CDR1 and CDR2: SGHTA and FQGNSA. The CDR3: CASSHLQGNLAKNIQYF. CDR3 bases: TGTGCCAGCAGTCATTTACAGGGTAATTTGGCCAAAAACATTCAGTACTTC.

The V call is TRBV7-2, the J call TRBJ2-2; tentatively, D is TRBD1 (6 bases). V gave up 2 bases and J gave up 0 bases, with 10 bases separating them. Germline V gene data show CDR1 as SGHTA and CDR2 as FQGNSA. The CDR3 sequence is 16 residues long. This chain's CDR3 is CASSLSGTTNTGELFF. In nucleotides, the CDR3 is TGTGCCAGCAGCTTATCCGGGACAACGAACACCGGGGAGCTGTTTTTT.

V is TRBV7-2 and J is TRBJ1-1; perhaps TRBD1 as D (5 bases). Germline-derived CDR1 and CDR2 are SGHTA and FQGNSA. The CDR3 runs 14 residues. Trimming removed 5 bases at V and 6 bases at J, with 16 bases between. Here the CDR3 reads CASSISGGIPEAFF. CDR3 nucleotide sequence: TGTGCCAGCAGCATTTCGGGGGGGATCCCTGAAGCTTTCTTT.

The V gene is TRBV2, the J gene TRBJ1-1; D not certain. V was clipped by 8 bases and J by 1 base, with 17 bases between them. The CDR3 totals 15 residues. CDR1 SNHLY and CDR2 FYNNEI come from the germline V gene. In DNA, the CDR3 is TGTGCCAGCGGAACCCCAGGCAGAGCGAACACTGAAGCTTTCTTT. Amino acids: CASGTPGRANTEAFF.

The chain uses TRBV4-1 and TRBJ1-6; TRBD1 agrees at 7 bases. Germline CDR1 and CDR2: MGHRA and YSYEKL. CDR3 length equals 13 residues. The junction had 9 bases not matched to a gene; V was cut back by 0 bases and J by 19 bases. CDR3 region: CASSQERDSSLHF. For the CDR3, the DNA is TGCGCCAGCAGCCAAGAAAGGGACAGTTCCTTACACTTT.

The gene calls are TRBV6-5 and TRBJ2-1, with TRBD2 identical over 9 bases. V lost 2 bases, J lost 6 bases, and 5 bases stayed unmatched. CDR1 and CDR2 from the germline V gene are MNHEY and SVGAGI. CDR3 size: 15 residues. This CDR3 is CASSYGTSKSNEQFF. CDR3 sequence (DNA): TGTGCCAGCAGTTACGGGACTAGCAAATCCAATGAGCAGTTCTTC.

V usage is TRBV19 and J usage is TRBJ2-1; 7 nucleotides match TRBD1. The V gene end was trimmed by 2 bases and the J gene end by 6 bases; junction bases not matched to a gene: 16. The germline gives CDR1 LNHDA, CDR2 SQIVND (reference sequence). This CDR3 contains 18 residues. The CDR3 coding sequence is TGTGCCAGTAGTATAACCCCCGAGACAGGGCTGTTTGGCAATGAGCAGTTCTTC. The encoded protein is CASSITPETGLFGNEQFF.

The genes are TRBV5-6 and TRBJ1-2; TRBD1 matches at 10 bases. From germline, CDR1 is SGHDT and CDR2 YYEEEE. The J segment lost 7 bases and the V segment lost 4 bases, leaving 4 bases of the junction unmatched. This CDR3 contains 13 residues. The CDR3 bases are TGTGCCAGCAGCGGGGACAGGGGTATTGGCTACACCTTC. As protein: CASSGDRGIGYTF.